Reported below is one T cell receptor beta chain. Its antigen is unknown. This sample is part of a study of T cells expressing NK-cell markers. Turning to the study itself: Sorted T-cell subsets CD3+CD56+NKG2C+, CD3+CD56+NKG2C- and CD3+CD56-NKG2C+ were TCR beta-sequenced. HCMV seropositivity characterized most of the eight sequenced donors, and seronegativity one. Study-wide points: The contribution of dominant NKG2C+ clonotypes to CD8+ T cells in about 6 donors was roughly 1.0-7.5%.

The CDR3 runs 14 residues. From the 5' RACE reads, TCRdb lists one entry per CDR3 protein and no DNA. The sample table sets out about 370,000 distinct CDR3 sequences. The TCR comes from a woman aged 50 to 60 in good health. V and J are TRBV12-3 or TRBV12-4 and TRBJ2-3; TCRdb outputs TRBD1, but without DNA this stays unchecked. Material for sequencing was blood T cells: a sorted CD56 or NKG2C T cell subset, CD4+ or CD8+ T cells, or bulk PBMC T cells (not recorded which). The CDR3 protein is CASSRQGNQDTQYF.